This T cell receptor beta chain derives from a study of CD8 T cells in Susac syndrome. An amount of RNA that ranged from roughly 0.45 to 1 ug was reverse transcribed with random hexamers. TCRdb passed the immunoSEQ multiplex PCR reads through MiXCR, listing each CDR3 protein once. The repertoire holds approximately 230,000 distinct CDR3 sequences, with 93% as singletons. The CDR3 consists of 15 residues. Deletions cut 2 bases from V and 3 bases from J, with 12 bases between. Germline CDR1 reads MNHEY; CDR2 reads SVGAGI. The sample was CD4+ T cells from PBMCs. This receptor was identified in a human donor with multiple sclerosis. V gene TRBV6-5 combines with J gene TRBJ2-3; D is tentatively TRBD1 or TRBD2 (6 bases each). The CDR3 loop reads CASSYIGGVTDTQYF. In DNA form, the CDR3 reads TGTGCCAGCAGTTACATCGGGGGCGTGACAGATACGCAGTATTTT.